A selection of T cell receptor beta chains follows, all from one sample in a study of blood T cell repertoires in COVID-19. Data came from immunoSEQ multiplex PCR; TCRdb stores just in-frame clones and leaves some out. The sample records some 310,000 clones, roughly 90% being singletons. Sequencing was performed on PBMCs or T cells enriched from blood (not recorded which). These receptors came from a woman aged 30 to 39 who had recovered from COVID-19. Both conserved end residues are part of each CDR3.

>TRBV15|TRBJ2-7
CATSRDRGGAYEQYF
>TRBV9|TRBJ2-1
CASSVGLAELYNEQFF
>TRBV5-1|TRBJ2-5
CASSWGQYQETQYF
>TRBV19|TRBJ2-2
CASSGGASAPTGELFF
>TRBV30|TRBJ1-4
CAWSVQGAGKLFF
>TRBV6-5|TRBJ2-7
CASSYSTSGGYEQYF
>TRBV5-4|TRBJ2-1
CASSSGLAGGRAYNEQFF
>TRBV6-5|TRBJ2-7
CASSYSGHLGAYEQYF
>TRBV4-3|TRBJ2-7
CASSQDTTVYEQYF
>TRBV28|TRBJ2-7
CASSPTGYPSSEQYF
>TRBV7-8|TRBJ1-1
CASSPGGRLNTEAFF
>TRBV15|TRBJ1-1
CATSRRTGGEAFF
>TRBV6-5|TRBJ1-1
CASSYGGENTEAFF
>TRBV2|TRBJ2-5
CASLSGLAGRVGETQYF
>TRBV9|TRBJ1-1
CASSVAWRGSAFF
>TRBV19|TRBJ2-5
CASSTAQQETQYF
>TRBV20-1|TRBJ2-1
CSASGSPGLAGSPRGGEQFF
>TRBV7-3|TRBJ2-1
CASTTFGGDEQFF
>TRBV2|TRBJ1-2
CASRRDSLAYGYTF
>TRBV28|TRBJ2-7
CASTDPRGAVHEQYF